This entry lists 27 T cell receptor beta chains sequenced from one sample in a study of PD-L1 blockade in urothelial cancer. Time point given: peripheral blood 6 weeks after treatment start. Sequencing used immunoSEQ multiplex PCR; TCRdb keeps in-frame clones, though not all of them. The sample includes around 110,000 clones, about 89% of them seen just once. Sequencing was performed on PBMCs, taken around atezolizumab (anti-PD-L1) treatment. The receptors were sampled from a man aged 55 to 70 with urothelial cancer.

V usage is TRBV29-1 and J usage is TRBJ1-1; D gene ambiguous. From germline, CDR1 is SQVTM and CDR2 ANQGSEA. CDR3 length equals 12 residues. V dropped 4 bases and J dropped 1 base, with 7 bases sitting between them. This CDR3 reads CSVALRNTEAFF. The CDR3 bases are TGCAGCGTTGCCCTACGGAACACTGAAGCTTTCTTT. The complete variable domain, with remaining parts taken from reference TRBV29-1 and TRBJ1-1, reads SAVISQKPSRDICQRGTSLTIQCQVDSQVTMMFWYRQQPGQSLTLIATANQGSEATYESGFVIDKFPISRPNLTFSTLTVSNMSPEDSSIYLCSVALRNTEAFFGQGTRLTVV.

This chain links TRBV5-5 with TRBJ2-2; 7 bases are a match to TRBD1. CDR1 is SGHKS, CDR2 YYEKEE, per germline (reference sequence). V gave up 4 bases and J gave up 2 bases; unmatched junction bases: 5. The CDR3 runs 15 residues. As DNA, the CDR3 is TGTGCCAGCAGCCCACGACAGGGCAACACCGGGGAGCTGTTTTTT. Translating gives CASSPRQGNTGELFF.

The genes are TRBV5-1 and TRBJ2-4; TRBD2 aligns across 11 bases. Germline assignment: CDR1 SGHRS and CDR2 YFSETQ. The length of the CDR3 is 16 residues. The V segment lost 0 bases and the J segment 4 bases; nucleotides outside the gene matches: 3. CDR3 sequence reads: CASSLVTSGVKNIQYF. The CDR3 DNA reads TGCGCCAGCAGCTTGGTGACTAGCGGGGTTAAAAACATTCAGTACTTC.

The V gene is TRBV10-3, the J gene TRBJ1-5; D is ambiguous. Germline CDR1 is ENHRY and CDR2 is SYGVKD. The CDR3 spans 12 residues. The V end lost 4 bases, the J end lost 5 bases, and 6 bases lay between the germline ends. The CDR3 loop is CAISAGDQPQHF. The CDR3 bases are TGTGCCATCAGTGCGGGAGATCAGCCCCAGCATTTT.

This chain uses TRBV18 with TRBJ1-2; possible D gene TRBD1, 5 bases. Per the germline V gene, CDR1 is KGHSH and CDR2 is LQKENI. This CDR3 has 14 residues. Trimming cost V 0 bases and J 7 bases, with 12 bases left between them. The CDR3 coding sequence is TGTGCCAGCTCACCACCTAAGGGGTATATTGGCTACACCTTC. This gives the protein CASSPPKGYIGYTF.

The chain carries TRBV28 and TRBJ1-2; D is perhaps TRBD1 (5 bases). Germline V gene sequence: CDR1 MDHEN, CDR2 SYDVKM. The CDR3 sequence is 12 residues long. Trimming removed 1 base at V and 10 bases at J, with 10 bases between. The CDR3, as DNA: TGTGCCAGCAGTTTATCCGCAGGGATCTACACCTTC. Amino acids: CASSLSAGIYTF.

The chain joins TRBV7-2 to TRBJ1-1; D is uncertain. Per the germline V gene, CDR1 is SGHTA and CDR2 is FQGNSA. V lost 2 bases to trimming and J lost 2 bases, with 12 bases between them. This CDR3 has 15 amino acids. CDR3 in DNA: TGTGCCAGCAGCTTATCTCCAGGAACCAACACTGAAGCTTTCTTT. Translation: CASSLSPGTNTEAFF. The full variable domain, in which reference TRBV7-2 and TRBJ1-1 provide the parts outside the CDR3, is GAGVSQSPSNKVTEKGKDVELRCDPISGHTALYWYRQSLGQGLEFLIYFQGNSAPDKSGLPSDRFSAERTGGSVSTLTIQRTQQEDSAVYLCASSLSPGTNTEAFFGQGTRLTVV.

The chain uses TRBV7-9 and TRBJ2-7; TRBD1 aligns across 10 bases. The CDR3 sequence is 13 residues long. V dropped 6 bases and J dropped 6; count of bases not matched to a gene: 5. Germline CDR1 SEHNR, CDR2 FQNEAQ (reference sequence). The CDR3: CASRGDRGSEQYF. The DNA of the CDR3 is TGTGCCAGCAGGGGGGACAGGGGTTCCGAGCAGTACTTC.

J is TRBJ1-1 and V is TRBV7-9, with 9 bases matching TRBD1. Trimming at V came to 5 bases and at J to 4 bases, leaving 8 bases not matched to a gene. The CDR3 length is 15 residues. The germline gives CDR1 SEHNR, CDR2 FQNEAQ (reference sequence). CDR3 DNA: TGTGCCAGCAGCACCTACACAGGGGGCGGCACTGAAGCTTTCTTT. It yields the protein CASSTYTGGGTEAFF.

The genes are TRBV19 and TRBJ2-2, with D tentatively TRBD1 (5 bases). V was clipped by 7 bases and J by 2 bases, with 14 bases between them. Germline CDR1 is LNHDA and CDR2 is SQIVND (reference sequence). The CDR3 spans 15 residues. CDR3 sequence: CASIRGTVNTGELFF. The CDR3 DNA is TGTGCCAGTATTAGGGGAACAGTTAACACCGGGGAGCTGTTTTTT.

The J gene is TRBJ2-6, the V gene TRBV6-5; no reliable D call. The CDR3 totals 16 residues. Trimming cost V 2 bases and J 0 bases, with 8 bases left between them. CDR1 and CDR2 (germline): MNHEY, SVGAGI. This CDR3 is CASSYGPSSGANVLTF. The DNA of the CDR3 is TGTGCCAGCAGTTACGGGCCTTCCTCTGGGGCCAACGTCCTGACTTTC.

The chain couples TRBV15 to TRBJ1-3, with TRBD1 identical over 8 bases. Germline V lookup: CDR1 LNHNV, CDR2 YYDKDF (reference sequence). J gave up 0 bases and V 8 bases, and 6 bases lay outside the gene matches. CDR3 length: 15 amino acids. This chain's CDR3 is CATGGQGSSGNTIYF. The CDR3 nucleotides read TGTGCCACCGGTGGACAGGGCAGCTCTGGAAACACCATATATTTT.

This clone occurred once. The chain is built from TRBV25-1 and TRBJ1-5; no firm D call. Germline V gives CDR1 MGHDK, CDR2 SYGVNS. The CDR3 runs to 15 residues. Trimming pared 1 base from V and 4 bases from J, leaving 11 bases between. CDR3 DNA sequence: TGTGCCAGCAGTGAATTCTTCGGGGATAATCAGCCCCAGCATTTT. This sequence encodes CASSEFFGDNQPQHF.

This chain uses TRBV5-1 with TRBJ2-5; 9 bases are a match to TRBD2. This CDR3 contains 13 residues. J was trimmed by 5 bases and V by 4 bases; bases with no gene match: 3. CDR1 is SGHRS and CDR2 is YFSETQ in the germline V gene. Here the CDR3 DNA reads TGCGCCAGCAGCCGAACTAGCGGGGAGACCCAGTACTTC. Amino acids: CASSRTSGETQYF.

V is TRBV6-5 and J is TRBJ2-7; possibly TRBD2 for D (5 bases). The CDR3 totals 15 residues. The ends were cut back, 0 bases at V and 2 bases at J, with 11 bases in the middle. Germline V gene data show CDR1 as MNHEY and CDR2 as SVGAGI. The CDR3, as DNA: TGTGCCAGCAGTTACTCCCGAGGGCCTACCTACGAGCAGTACTTC. Translating gives CASSYSRGPTYEQYF.

The V gene is TRBV9, the J gene TRBJ2-6; 7 bases agree with TRBD1. CDR3 size: 17 residues. The germline gives CDR1 SGDLS, CDR2 YYNGEE. V lost 4 bases to trimming and J lost 1 base; unmatched junction nucleotides: 8. CDR3 sequence: CASSIGQDRSGANVLTF. Written as DNA, the CDR3 is TGTGCCAGCAGCATTGGACAGGATAGGTCTGGGGCCAACGTCCTGACTTTC.

This chain links TRBV5-4 with TRBJ1-2; D call uncertain. From germline, CDR1 is SGHNT and CDR2 YYREEE (reference sequence). The CDR3 runs 12 residues. V gave up 3 bases and J gave up 4 bases, with 7 bases separating them. CDR3: CASSYVGYGYTF. In DNA, the CDR3 is TGTGCCAGCAGCTACGTCGGCTATGGCTACACCTTC. Full variable domain (rest looked up from reference TRBV5-4 and TRBJ1-2): ETGVTQSPTHLIKTRGQQVTLRCSSQSGHNTVSWYQQALGQGPQFIFQYYREEENGRGNFPPRFSGLQFPNYSSELNVNALELDDSALYLCASSYVGYGYTFGSGTRLTVV.

V gene TRBV7-9 combines with J gene TRBJ2-1; 9 bases fit TRBD1. Germline lookup yields CDR1 SEHNR and CDR2 FQNEAQ (reference sequence). The CDR3 has 15 residues. The V gene end was trimmed by 1 base and the J gene end by 5 bases; junction bases not matched to a gene: 3. CDR3 sequence (DNA): TGTGCCAGCAGCTTAGGGGACAGGGCTCACAATGAGCAGTTCTTC. This encodes CASSLGDRAHNEQFF.

This chain joins TRBV30 and TRBJ2-2; D ambiguous. From germline, CDR1 is GTSNPN and CDR2 SVGIG (reference sequence). The CDR3 runs 13 residues. V gave up 2 bases and J gave up 5 bases, with 9 bases separating them. In DNA, the CDR3 is TGTGCCTGGAGTCCCCGCAGGACCGGGGAGCTGTTTTTT. It encodes CAWSPRRTGELFF. Together with reference TRBV30 and TRBJ2-2, the CDR3 gives the full variable domain: SQTIHQWPATLVQPVGSPLSLECTVEGTSNPNLYWYRQAAGRGLQLLFYSVGIGQISSEVPQNLSASRPQDRQFILSSKKLLLSDSGFYLCAWSPRRTGELFFGEGSRLTVL.

V gene TRBV19 combines with J gene TRBJ2-7, with TRBD1 as a possible D gene (6 bases). This CDR3 is built from 13 residues. Germline CDR1 and CDR2: LNHDA and SQIVND (reference sequence). Trimming removed 2 bases at V and 4 bases at J, with 9 bases between. The CDR3 spells CASSINQGYEQYF. CDR3 DNA sequence: TGTGCCAGTAGTATAAACCAGGGGTACGAGCAGTACTTC.

The rearrangement links TRBV5-1 to TRBJ2-7, with TRBD2 as a possible D gene (5 bases). The CDR3 has 15 amino acids. CDR1 and CDR2 from the germline V gene are SGHRS and YFSETQ. Trimming shortened V by 4 bases and J by 6 bases, and 20 bases separated the two germline ends. CDR3 in DNA: TGCGCCAGCAGCCCCGACTACCCCGTTGGGCGCGAGCAGTACTTC. This sequence encodes CASSPDYPVGREQYF.

V gene TRBV6-5 combines with J gene TRBJ2-1; 9 nucleotides agree with TRBD2. Trimming at V came to 6 bases and at J to 4 bases, leaving 7 bases not matched to a gene. Germline assignment: CDR1 MNHEY and CDR2 SVGAGI. The CDR3 is 15 amino acids. CDR3 DNA: TGTGCCAGCAGGTCCGGGACTAGCCTTTACAATGAGCAGTTCTTC. Protein: CASRSGTSLYNEQFF.

This chain connects TRBV28 to TRBJ2-7; 7 nucleotides agree with TRBD1. There are 13 residues in the CDR3. J lost 1 base, V lost 6 bases, and 3 bases had no gene match. CDR1 MDHEN and CDR2 SYDVKM come from the germline V gene. The CDR3 is CASRRTGSYEQYF. The DNA for the CDR3 is TGTGCCAGCAGGCGGACAGGTTCCTACGAGCAGTACTTC.

The chain employs TRBV28 and TRBJ1-1; the D is unclear. The CDR3 covers 11 residues. Trimming cost V 10 bases and J 4 bases, with 10 bases left between them. Per the germline V gene, CDR1 is MDHEN and CDR2 is SYDVKM. The CDR3 DNA reads TGTGCCACCGGAGTAGGCACTGAAGCTTTCTTT. Residues: CATGVGTEAFF.

The chain couples TRBV15 to TRBJ2-6, with 10 bases aligning to TRBD1. Germline V gene sequence: CDR1 LNHNV, CDR2 YYDKDF (reference sequence). The ends lost 4 bases at V and 0 bases at J; junction bases unmatched: 6. This CDR3 region has 18 residues. CDR3 amino acids: CATSTGTGDPSGANVLTF. DNA for the CDR3: TGTGCCACCAGCACAGGGACAGGGGACCCCTCTGGGGCCAACGTCCTGACTTTC. The complete variable domain, with remaining parts taken from reference TRBV15 and TRBJ2-6, reads DAMVIQNPRYQVTQFGKPVTLSCSQTLNHNVMYWYQQKSSQAPKLLFHYYDKDFNNEADTPDNFQSRRPNTSFCFLDIRSPGLGDTAMYLCATSTGTGDPSGANVLTFGAGSRLTVL.

This clone was seen just once. This chain links TRBV14 with TRBJ2-7; 8 positions match TRBD1. V lost 3 bases to trimming and J lost 6 bases; unmatched junction nucleotides: 7. This CDR3 contains 14 residues. CDR1 and CDR2 (germline): SGHDN, FVKESK. The CDR3 region is CASSHFRTGSEQYF. CDR3 in DNA: TGTGCCAGCAGCCATTTTCGGACAGGGAGCGAGCAGTACTTC.

The chain uses TRBV10-3 and TRBJ2-3; 8 bases map to TRBD2. The CDR3 is made up of 13 amino acids. Looked up from germline, CDR1 is ENHRY and CDR2 is SYGVKD. The V and J ends lost 10 bases and 0 bases, in that order; junction bases with no gene match: 3. The CDR3 here is CANGLASTDTQYF. DNA of the CDR3: TGTGCCAACGGACTAGCAAGCACAGATACGCAGTATTTT.